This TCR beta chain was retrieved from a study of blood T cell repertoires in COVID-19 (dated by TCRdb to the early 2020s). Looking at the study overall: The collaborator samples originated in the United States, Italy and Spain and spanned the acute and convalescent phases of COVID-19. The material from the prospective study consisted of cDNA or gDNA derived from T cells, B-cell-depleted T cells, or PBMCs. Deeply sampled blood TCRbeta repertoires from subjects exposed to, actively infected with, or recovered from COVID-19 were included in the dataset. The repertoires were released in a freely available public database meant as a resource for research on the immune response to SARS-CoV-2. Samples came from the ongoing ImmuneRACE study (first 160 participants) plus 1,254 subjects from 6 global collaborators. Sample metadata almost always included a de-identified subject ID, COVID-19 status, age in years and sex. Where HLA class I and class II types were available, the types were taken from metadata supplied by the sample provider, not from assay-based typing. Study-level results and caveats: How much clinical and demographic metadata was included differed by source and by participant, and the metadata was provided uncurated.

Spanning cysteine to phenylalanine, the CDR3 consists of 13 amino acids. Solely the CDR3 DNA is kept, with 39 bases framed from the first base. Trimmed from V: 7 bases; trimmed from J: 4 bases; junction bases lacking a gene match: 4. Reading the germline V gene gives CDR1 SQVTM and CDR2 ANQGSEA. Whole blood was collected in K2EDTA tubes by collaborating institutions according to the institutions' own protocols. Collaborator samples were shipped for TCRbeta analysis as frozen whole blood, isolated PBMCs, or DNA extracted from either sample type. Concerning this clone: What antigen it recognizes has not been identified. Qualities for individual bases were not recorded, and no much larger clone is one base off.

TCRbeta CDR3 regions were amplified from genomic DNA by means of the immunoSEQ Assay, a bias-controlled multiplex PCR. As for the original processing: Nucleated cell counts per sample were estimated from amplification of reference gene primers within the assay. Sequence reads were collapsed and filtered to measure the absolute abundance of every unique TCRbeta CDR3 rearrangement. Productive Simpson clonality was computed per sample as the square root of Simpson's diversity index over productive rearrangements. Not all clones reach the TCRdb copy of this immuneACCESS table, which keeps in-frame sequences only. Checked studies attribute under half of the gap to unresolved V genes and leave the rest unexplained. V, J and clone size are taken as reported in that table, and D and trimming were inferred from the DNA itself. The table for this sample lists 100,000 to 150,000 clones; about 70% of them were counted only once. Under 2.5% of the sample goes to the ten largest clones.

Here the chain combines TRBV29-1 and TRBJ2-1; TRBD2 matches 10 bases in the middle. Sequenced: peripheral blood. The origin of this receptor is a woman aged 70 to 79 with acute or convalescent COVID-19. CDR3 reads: CSATSGVYNEQFF. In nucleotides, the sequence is TGCAGCGCCACTAGCGGGGTATACAATGAGCAGTTCTTC.